Each of the 13 T cell receptor beta chains below was sequenced from the same sample in a study of cytomegalovirus exposure and HLA in healthy donors. With 60 Vbeta and 13 Jbeta primers, the PCR was carried out. The assay was immunoSEQ multiplex PCR, and TCRdb's table has in-frame clones only and misses some. The data contain 35,000 to 50,000 clones, roughly 60% of them singletons. Material: PBMCs. All receptors derive from a man between 60 and 75 years old in good health and CMV-seropositive.

The chain employs TRBV10-3 and TRBJ2-1; TRBD1 is a possible D gene (6 bases). CDR3 length: 14 residues. In germline, CDR1 is ENHRY, CDR2 SYGVKD. Trimming took off 4 bases at V and 3 bases at J, with 10 bases between the two ends. The CDR3 region has the DNA TGTGCCATCAGTGCCGGCAGGGGCTACAATGAGCAGTTCTTC. Translated: CAISAGRGYNEQFF.

The genes are TRBV6-5 and TRBJ1-5; the match to TRBD1 covers 7 bases. Germline CDR1 reads MNHEY; CDR2 reads SVGAGI. J was trimmed by 0 bases and V by 6 bases; bases with no gene match: 5. This CDR3 contains 15 residues. CDR3 sequence (DNA): TGTGCCAGCAGAAACGACAGGGATAGCAATCAGCCCCAGCATTTT. This gives the protein CASRNDRDSNQPQHF.

The chain joins TRBV11-2 to TRBJ2-1; D is uncertain. The germline V and J ends were trimmed by 0 bases and 0 bases, with 12 bases remaining between them. The CDR3 consists of 17 residues. Germline loops: CDR1 SGHAT, CDR2 FQNNGV. The chain's CDR3 is CASSLDPSPSSYNEQFF. Written as DNA, the CDR3 is TGTGCCAGCAGCTTAGACCCCTCCCCCAGCTCCTACAATGAGCAGTTCTTC.

The rearrangement joins TRBV19 to TRBJ2-2; D perhaps matches TRBD2 (5 bases). The germline CDR1 and CDR2 sequences are LNHDA and SQIVND (reference sequence). This CDR3 region has 14 residues. The V end lost 8 bases, the J end lost 2 bases, and 12 bases lay between the germline ends. CDR3 region: CASSGFQNTGELFF. In DNA form, the CDR3 reads TGTGCCAGTTCGGGATTCCAAAACACCGGGGAGCTGTTTTTT.

The chain has TRBV11-3 and TRBJ2-7; TRBD1 matches at 7 bases. The germline CDR1 and CDR2 sequences are SGHNT and YENEEA. V gave up 1 base and J gave up 6 bases; unmatched junction bases: 3. The CDR3 is 13 residues long. CDR3 coding DNA: TGTGCCAGCAGCTTAGTGGCAGGGGGCGAGCAGTACTTC. It specifies CASSLVAGGEQYF.

This chain connects TRBV7-9 to TRBJ2-3; 8 bases map to TRBD2. Trimming cost V 10 bases and J 5 bases; bases outside gene matches: 11. Germline V gene lookup returns CDR1 SEHNR and CDR2 FQNEAQ (reference sequence). This CDR3 comprises 14 residues. CDR3 amino acids: CATGDSGAGDTQYF. DNA of the CDR3: TGTGCCACTGGGGATAGCGGGGCTGGAGATACGCAGTATTTT.

This chain links TRBV25-1 with TRBJ1-2; a possible D gene is TRBD1 (5 bases). With 2 bases removed from V and 4 bases from J, the gap between germline ends came to 14 bases. CDR1 and CDR2 (germline): MGHDK, SYGVNS. CDR3 length: 15 residues. The CDR3 region is CASSEGAALGYGYTF. In DNA form, the CDR3 reads TGTGCCAGCAGTGAAGGGGCCGCCCTGGGCTATGGCTACACCTTC.

The chain has TRBV5-1 and TRBJ2-1; D might be TRBD1 (6 bases). The ends were cut back, 0 bases at V and 0 bases at J, with 10 bases in the middle. Per germline, CDR1 SGHRS and CDR2 YFSETQ. CDR3 length: 16 residues. The CDR3 nucleotides read TGCGCCAGCAGCTTGGTGGGGGCCAGCTCCTACAATGAGCAGTTCTTC. Protein: CASSLVGASSYNEQFF. The variable domain in full, completed from reference TRBV5-1 and TRBJ2-1, reads KAGVTQTPRYLIKTRGQQVTLSCSPISGHRSVSWYQQTPGQGLQFLFEYFSETQRNKGNFPGRFSGRQFSNSRSEMNVSTLELGDSALYLCASSLVGASSYNEQFFGPGTRLTVL.

This chain uses TRBV7-2 with TRBJ1-5; no definite D call. Germline V CDR1 and CDR2: SGHTA, FQGNSA. V dropped 3 bases and J dropped 0 bases, with 9 bases sitting between them. The CDR3 totals 15 residues. This chain's CDR3 is CASSFDGDSNQPQHF. In DNA form, the CDR3 reads TGTGCCAGCAGCTTCGACGGGGATAGCAATCAGCCCCAGCATTTT. Complete variable domain (other parts from reference TRBV7-2 and TRBJ1-5): GAGVSQSPSNKVTEKGKDVELRCDPISGHTALYWYRQSLGQGLEFLIYFQGNSAPDKSGLPSDRFSAERTGGSVSTLTIQRTQQEDSAVYLCASSFDGDSNQPQHFGDGTRLSIL.

There are a few counts of this clone. This chain links TRBV28 with TRBJ2-1, with TRBD2 as a possible D gene (7 bases). Germline CDR1 is MDHEN and CDR2 is SYDVKM. V was pared by 6 bases and J by 3 bases, with 21 bases between. This CDR3 contains 17 residues. The CDR3 reads CASSHPPGGNDYNEQFF. In DNA form, the CDR3 reads TGTGCCAGCAGCCACCCGCCGGGGGGCAACGACTACAATGAGCAGTTCTTC.

The V and J genes are TRBV21-1 and TRBJ2-1; no DNA check was done on the table's D call, TRBD1. TRBV21-1 has pseudogene status. This CDR3 has 9 amino acids. This CDR3 reads CARTGQQFF. CDR3 DNA sequence: TGTGCCAGGACAGGCCAGCAGTTCTTC.

The V call is TRBV7-2, the J call TRBJ2-1; tentatively, D is TRBD2 (6 bases). Trimming shortened V by 1 base and J by 9 bases, and 16 bases separated the two germline ends. Germline V gene sequence: CDR1 SGHTA, CDR2 FQGNSA. The CDR3 length is 15 residues. The CDR3 region is CASSLDSRGMGEQFF. The DNA of the CDR3 is TGTGCCAGCAGCTTAGATTCCCGGGGGATGGGTGAGCAGTTCTTC. Supplemented by reference TRBV7-2 and TRBJ2-1, the full variable domain reads GAGVSQSPSNKVTEKGKDVELRCDPISGHTALYWYRQSLGQGLEFLIYFQGNSAPDKSGLPSDRFSAERTGGSVSTLTIQRTQQEDSAVYLCASSLDSRGMGEQFFGPGTRLTVL.

The chain combines TRBV7-8 with TRBJ1-5, with 7 nucleotides matching TRBD1. This CDR3 contains 15 residues. Trimming removed 5 bases from V and 4 bases from J; junction bases left unmatched: 8. Germline loops: CDR1 SGHVS, CDR2 FQNEAQ. The CDR3 loop is CASSMGQINNQPQHF. DNA of the CDR3: TGTGCCAGCAGCATGGGACAGATTAATAATCAGCCCCAGCATTTT.